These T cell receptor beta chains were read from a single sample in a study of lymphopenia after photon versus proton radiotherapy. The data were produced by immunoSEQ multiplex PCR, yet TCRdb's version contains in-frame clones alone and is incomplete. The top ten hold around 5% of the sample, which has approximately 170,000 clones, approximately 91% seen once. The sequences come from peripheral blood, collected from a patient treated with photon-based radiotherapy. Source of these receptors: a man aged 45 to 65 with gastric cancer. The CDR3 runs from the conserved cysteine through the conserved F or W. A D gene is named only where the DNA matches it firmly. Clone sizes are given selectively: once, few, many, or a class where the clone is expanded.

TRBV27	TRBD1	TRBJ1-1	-	CAARRGTDTEAFF	TGTGCGGCCAGGCGGGGGACAGACACTGAAGCTTTCTTT
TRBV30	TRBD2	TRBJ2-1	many	CAWSVLAGFNEQFF	TGTGCCTGGAGTGTACTAGCGGGGTTCAATGAGCAGTTCTTC
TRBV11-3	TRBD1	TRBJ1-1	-	CASSLGGQANEAFF	TGTGCCAGCAGCTTAGGGGGACAGGCCAATGAAGCTTTCTTT
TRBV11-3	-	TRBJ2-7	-	CASSLGASSYEQYF	TGTGCCAGCAGCTTAGGGGCTAGCTCCTACGAGCAGTACTTC
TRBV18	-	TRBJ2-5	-	CASSEQETQYF	TGTGCCAGCTCTGAGCAAGAGACCCAGTACTTC
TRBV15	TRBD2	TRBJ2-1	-	CATSGGLAEGEQFF	TGTGCCACCAGCGGGGGACTAGCGGAGGGAGAGCAGTTCTTC
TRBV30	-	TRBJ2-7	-	CAWGEYSYEQYF	TGTGCCTGGGGGGAATACTCTTACGAGCAGTACTTC
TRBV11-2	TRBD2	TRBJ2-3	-	CASSFLAGGQDTQYF	TGTGCCAGCAGCTTCCTAGCGGGAGGGCAAGATACGCAGTATTTT
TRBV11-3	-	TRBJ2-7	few	CASSQRYEQYF	TGTGCCAGCAGCCAGAGGTACGAGCAGTACTTC
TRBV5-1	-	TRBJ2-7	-	CASSLGGSKGEQYF	TGCGCCAGCAGCTTGGGGGGCTCTAAGGGCGAGCAGTACTTC
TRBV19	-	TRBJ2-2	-	CASKSGARINANTGELFF	TGTGCCAGTAAGTCGGGAGCGAGGATCAATGCGAACACCGGGGAGCTGTTTTTT
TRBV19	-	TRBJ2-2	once	CASSPRGSSDGELFF	TGTGCCAGTAGTCCTAGGGGTTCTAGCGACGGGGAGCTGTTTTTT
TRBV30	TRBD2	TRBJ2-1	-	CAWEGTRALPDSYNEQFF	TGTGCCTGGGAGGGGACTAGGGCGTTGCCCGACTCCTACAATGAGCAGTTCTTC
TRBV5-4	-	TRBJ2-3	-	CASSLAADTQYF	TGTGCCAGCAGCTTGGCGGCAGATACGCAGTATTTT
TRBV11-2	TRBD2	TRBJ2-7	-	CASSLVGREGDEQYF	TGTGCCAGCAGCTTAGTTGGGCGGGAGGGGGACGAGCAGTACTTC
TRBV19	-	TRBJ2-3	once	CASSKAVSTDTQYF	TGTGCCAGTAGTAAGGCCGTCAGCACAGATACGCAGTATTTT
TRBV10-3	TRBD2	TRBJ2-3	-	CAISEAVLAGGLTDTQYF	TGTGCCATCAGTGAAGCCGTACTAGCGGGAGGACTCACAGATACGCAGTATTTT
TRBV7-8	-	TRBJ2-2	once	CASSIGTPNTGELFF	TGTGCCAGCAGCATCGGGACTCCGAACACCGGGGAGCTGTTTTTT
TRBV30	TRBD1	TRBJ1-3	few	CAWSRDSFSGNTIYF	TGTGCCTGGAGCCGGGACAGCTTCTCTGGAAACACCATATATTTT
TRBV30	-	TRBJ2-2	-	CARSSTGELFF	TGTGCCCGCTCATCCACCGGGGAGCTGTTTTTT
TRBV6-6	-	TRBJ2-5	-	CASSDTPAGTQYF	TGTGCCAGCAGCGACACTCCCGCGGGGACCCAGTACTTC
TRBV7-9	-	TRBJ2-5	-	CASSWGETQYF	TGTGCCAGCAGCTGGGGGGAGACCCAGTACTTC
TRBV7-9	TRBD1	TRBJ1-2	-	CASSLDRGGYTF	TGTGCCAGCAGCTTAGACAGGGGAGGCTACACCTTC
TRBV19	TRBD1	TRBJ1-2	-	CASSRNGQENYGYTF	TGTGCCAGTAGTAGAAACGGACAGGAGAACTATGGCTACACCTTC
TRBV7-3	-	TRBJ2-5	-	CASSSYRAETQYF	TGTGCCAGCAGCTCCTACAGGGCAGAGACCCAGTACTTC
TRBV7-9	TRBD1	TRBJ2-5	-	CASSPSFRGRGETQYF	TGTGCCAGCAGCCCCTCATTTAGGGGGCGCGGGGAGACCCAGTACTTC
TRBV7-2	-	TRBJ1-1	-	CASSLAGAYTEAFF	TGTGCCAGCAGCTTAGCGGGGGCGTACACTGAAGCTTTCTTT
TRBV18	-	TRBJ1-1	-	CASSPPGGAPFF	TGTGCCAGCTCACCACCGGGAGGGGCCCCTTTCTTT
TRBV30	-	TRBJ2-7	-	CAWSVSRSTPEQYF	TGTGCCTGGAGTGTAAGCCGCTCTACCCCCGAGCAGTACTTC
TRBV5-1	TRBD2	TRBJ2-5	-	CASSLSGLAGGKETQYF	TGCGCCAGCAGCTTGTCGGGACTAGCGGGAGGGAAAGAGACCCAGTACTTC
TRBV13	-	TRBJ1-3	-	CASSLKGTGNTIYF	TGTGCCAGCAGCTTAAAGGGAACTGGAAACACCATATATTTT
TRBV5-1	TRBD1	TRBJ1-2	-	CASSPAGTGHGYTF	TGCGCCAGCAGCCCCGCCGGGACAGGGCATGGCTACACCTTC
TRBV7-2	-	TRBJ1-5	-	CASSVGSGVGNQPQHF	TGTGCCAGCAGCGTGGGCTCAGGGGTGGGCAATCAGCCCCAGCATTTT
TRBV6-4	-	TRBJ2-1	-	CASSDKATSYNEQFF	TGTGCCAGCAGTGACAAGGCGACCTCCTACAATGAGCAGTTCTTC
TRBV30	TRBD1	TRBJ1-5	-	CAWGQAHQPQHF	TGTGCCTGGGGACAGGCCCATCAGCCCCAGCATTTT
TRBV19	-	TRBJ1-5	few	CASSILGNNQPQHF	TGTGCCAGTAGTATATTGGGTAACAATCAGCCCCAGCATTTT
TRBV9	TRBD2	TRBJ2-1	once	CASSEIAGGPYNEQFF	TGTGCCAGCAGCGAAATAGCGGGAGGCCCCTACAATGAGCAGTTCTTC
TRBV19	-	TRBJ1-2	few	CASSGQLSNYGYTF	TGTGCCAGTAGCGGACAGCTTTCTAACTATGGCTACACCTTC
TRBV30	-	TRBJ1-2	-	CAWSVQGTYGYTF	TGTGCCTGGAGTGTACAAGGGACGTATGGCTACACCTTC
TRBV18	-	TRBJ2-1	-	CASSPSDGYNEQFF	TGTGCCAGCTCACCGTCGGACGGTTACAATGAGCAGTTCTTC
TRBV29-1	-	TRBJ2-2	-	CSVVRDANTGELFF	TGCAGCGTTGTGCGGGATGCGAACACCGGGGAGCTGTTTTTT
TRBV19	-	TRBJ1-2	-	CASSPRQRYGYTF	TGTGCCAGTAGTCCTCGACAGCGCTATGGCTACACCTTC
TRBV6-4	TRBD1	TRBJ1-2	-	CASSRDRGPYGYTF	TGTGCCAGCAGCAGGGACAGGGGACCCTATGGCTACACCTTC
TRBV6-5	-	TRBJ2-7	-	CASRLGGEEYF	TGTGCCAGCCGCCTAGGGGGTGAGGAGTACTTC
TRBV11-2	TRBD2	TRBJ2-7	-	CASSFSGTTVGEQYF	TGTGCCAGCAGCTTTTCCGGGACTACGGTGGGCGAGCAGTACTTC
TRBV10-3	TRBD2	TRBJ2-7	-	CAISESGGRTYEQYF	TGTGCCATCAGTGAGTCGGGAGGGCGGACCTACGAGCAGTACTTC
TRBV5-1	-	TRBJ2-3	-	CASSLALGDTQYF	TGCGCCAGCAGCTTGGCGTTGGGTGATACGCAGTATTTT
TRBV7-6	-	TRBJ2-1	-	CASSPDFNEQFF	TGTGCCAGCAGCCCGGATTTCAATGAGCAGTTCTTC
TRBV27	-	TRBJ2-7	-	CASRDIGYYEQYF	TGTGCCAGCAGGGACATTGGCTACTACGAGCAGTACTTC
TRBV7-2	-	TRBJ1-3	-	CASSLTRVTGNTIYF	TGTGCCAGCAGCTTAACCAGGGTAACTGGAAACACCATATATTTT
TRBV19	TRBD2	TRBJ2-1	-	CASSDRTLGREFGEQFF	TGTGCCAGTAGCGACCGGACACTTGGGAGGGAGTTCGGTGAGCAGTTCTTC
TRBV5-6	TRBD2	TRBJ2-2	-	CASSYWGTSGKNTGELFF	TGTGCCAGCAGCTATTGGGGGACTAGCGGGAAAAACACCGGGGAGCTGTTTTTT
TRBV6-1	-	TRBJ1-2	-	CASSEGNSQTF	TGTGCCAGCAGTGAAGGGAACAGTCAGACCTTC
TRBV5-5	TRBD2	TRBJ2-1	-	CASSPWTSTNEQFF	TGTGCCAGCAGCCCTTGGACTAGCACCAATGAGCAGTTCTTC